The 12 T cell receptor beta chains below all came from one sample that was sequenced in a study of blood T cell repertoires in COVID-19. TCRdb keeps only in-frame clones here, not all; method: immunoSEQ multiplex PCR. Of about 100,000 clones in the sample, around 89% are singletons; the top ten hold 6.8%. Sequenced material: peripheral blood. The receptors come from a man in his fifties with active or convalescent COVID-19.

This clone was counted a few times. This chain joins TRBV13 and TRBJ1-6; D is undetermined. V lost 2 bases to trimming and J lost 7 bases, with 15 bases between them. Per the germline V gene, CDR1 is PRHDT and CDR2 is FYEKMQ (reference sequence). The CDR3 has 16 residues. The CDR3 sequence is CASSLQIRTTNSPLHF. CDR3 in DNA: TGTGCCAGCAGCTTACAGATCCGCACCACAAATTCACCCCTCCACTTT.

The CDR3 loop reads CASSERQGAGTFF. The CDR3, as DNA: TGTGCCAGCTCAGAGAGACAGGGGGCGGGGACTTTCTTT. The chain recombines TRBV18 with TRBJ1-1, with 10 bases that match TRBD1. V lost 5 bases to trimming and J lost 12 bases; unmatched junction nucleotides: 9. This CDR3 spans 13 amino acids. Per germline, CDR1 KGHSH and CDR2 LQKENI.

This chain joins TRBV7-2 and TRBJ2-3, with D unclear. The CDR3 extends over 11 amino acids. Germline assignment: CDR1 SGHTA and CDR2 FQGNSA. V lost 5 bases and J lost 3, with 3 bases in between. CDR3 region: CASSPTDTQYF. CDR3 nucleotides: TGTGCCAGCAGCCCAACAGATACGCAGTATTTT.

The chain employs TRBV28 and TRBJ1-1; D might be TRBD1 (6 bases). The CDR3 is 15 residues long. Germline-derived CDR1 and CDR2 are MDHEN and SYDVKM. Trimming shortened V by 5 bases and J by 5 bases, and 18 bases separated the two germline ends. The CDR3 DNA follows: TGTGCCAGCAGTCCAGCCCCAGGGGCTGGAACTGAAGCTTTCTTT. It yields the protein CASSPAPGAGTEAFF.

This clone came up once. J is TRBJ2-3 and V is TRBV19; TRBD1 might be the D (6 bases). The CDR3 consists of 16 residues. The V gene's germline CDR1 is LNHDA and CDR2 SQIVND (reference sequence). V lost 6 bases, J lost 5 bases, and 21 bases lay in between. CDR3 DNA: TGTGCCAGTAGGGGAACTACAGGGCGCCCAGGAGATACGCAGTATTTT. Protein: CASRGTTGRPGDTQYF.

This chain uses TRBV5-1 with TRBJ1-2, with TRBD1 matching over 9 bases. The CDR3 loop spans 16 amino acids. V lost 2 bases, J lost 6 bases, and 11 bases stayed unmatched. Germline CDR1 reads SGHRS; CDR2 reads YFSETQ. CDR3 residues: CASSLNPGQGLDGYTF. The CDR3 nucleotides are TGCGCCAGCAGCTTAAACCCGGGACAGGGTTTGGATGGCTACACCTTC.

This chain links TRBV30 with TRBJ1-6, with D maybe TRBD1 (5 bases). The CDR3 length is 11 residues. Per the germline V gene, CDR1 is GTSNPN and CDR2 is SVGIG (reference sequence). The V and J ends lost 1 base and 14 bases respectively, with 9 bases between them. CDR3 DNA sequence: TGTGCCTGGAGTGCAGGGTTTGCCCTCCACTTT. Protein: CAWSAGFALHF.

The V gene is TRBV6-5, the J gene TRBJ1-4; TRBD1 matches 8 bases. The V and J ends lost 4 bases and 10 bases, in that order; junction bases with no gene match: 5. The CDR3 is made up of 13 amino acids. Germline V gene data show CDR1 as MNHEY and CDR2 as SVGAGI. CDR3 amino acids: CASSFDRGGKLFF. DNA for the CDR3: TGTGCCAGCAGTTTCGACAGGGGTGGAAAACTGTTTTTT.

The chain is built from TRBV6-2 or TRBV6-3 and TRBJ1-2, with D maybe TRBD1 (6 bases). The V end lost 3 bases, the J end lost 2 bases, and 13 bases lay between the germline ends. The CDR3 runs to 15 residues. Germline V gene data show CDR1 as MNHEY and CDR2 as SVGEGT. The CDR3 nucleotides are TGTGCCAGCAGTTATTACTCCGGGACAAACTATGGCTACACCTTC. The encoded protein is CASSYYSGTNYGYTF.

The chain combines TRBV29-1 with TRBJ1-2; D may be TRBD1 (5 bases). Germline V CDR1 and CDR2: SQVTM, ANQGSEA. Trimming pared 0 bases from V and 4 bases from J, leaving 9 bases between. The CDR3 length is 13 residues. The CDR3 region has the DNA TGCAGCGTTGAAGATAGGGGATCCTATGGCTACACCTTC. Translated, it gives CSVEDRGSYGYTF.

The rearrangement uses TRBV30 and TRBJ2-7; 8 bases are shared with TRBD2. V was clipped by 3 bases and J by 3 bases; unmatched bases: 10. The CDR3 totals 15 residues. Germline values: CDR1 GTSNPN, CDR2 SVGIG (reference sequence). The CDR3 loop is CAWRPGGSGNYEQYF. DNA for the CDR3: TGTGCCTGGAGGCCCGGGGGTAGCGGGAACTACGAGCAGTACTTC.

The sample holds one count of this clone. This chain uses TRBV20-1 with TRBJ1-2, with D unresolved. The CDR3 spans 11 residues. Trimming left V 5 bases short and J 1 base short, with 5 bases between. In germline, CDR1 is DFQATT, CDR2 SNEGSKA (reference sequence). CDR3 protein: CSAPNNYGYTF. The CDR3 DNA sequence: TGCAGTGCTCCTAATAACTATGGCTACACCTTC.